The T cell receptor beta chain under discussion was sequenced for a study of OX40 agonist ivuxolimab in advanced cancers. The repertoire was sequenced with immunoSEQ multiplex PCR; TCRdb's copy has only in-frame clones and lacks some. The table lists tens of thousands of clones, 82% of them singletons, with approximately 0.4% in the top ten. CDR1 MNHEY and CDR2 SVGAGI come from the germline V gene. Unmatched junction bases numbered 11, after V lost 7 bases and J lost 7 bases. The CDR3 covers 15 residues. Findings and limits, study-wide: Expanded clones were, on average, more numerous in CD8+ T cells than in CD4+.

Remarks on this clone: Its antigen is undetermined.

The material sequenced was CD4+ or CD8+ T cells sorted from blood, taken in a trial of the OX40 agonist ivuxolimab. This TCR came from an adult with an advanced solid tumor such as melanoma, head and neck, liver or kidney cancer. This rearrangement joins TRBV6-5 to TRBJ2-1, with TRBD1 matching 9 bases. DNA for the CDR3: TGTGCCAGCACCGCGGTAACGGACAGGGGTAATGAGCAGTTCTTC. Translation gives CASTAVTDRGNEQFF.